This entry describes one T cell receptor beta chain. Antigen specificity is unknown. V lost 4 bases to trimming and J lost 6 bases, with 14 bases between them. Germline CDR1 reads SGDLS; CDR2 reads YYNGEE. The CDR3 sequence is 14 residues long. This sample was taken from a study of shared clonotypes between healthy human individuals. Study observations and caveats: In contrast to clonotypes shared by all four donors, non-shared clonotypes had lower generation probabilities. Measured sharing among donors was expected to vary with sequencing depth. It was only blood that was sampled, and tissue repertoires likely differ.

Sequencing was performed with immunoSEQ multiplex PCR; in TCRdb, only in-frame clones are kept and a portion is missing. Here the sample spans fewer than 1.8 million clones, approximately 98.5% being singletons. The V and J genes are TRBV9 and TRBJ2-1, with D possibly being TRBD2 (5 bases). The source is a man under 40 in good health. The specimen was naive CD4+ T cells sorted from blood. Subset given: CD45RA+ positively selected. The CDR3: CASSSGRGSNEQFF. CDR3 in DNA: TGTGCCAGCAGCTCAGGAAGAGGGTCCAATGAGCAGTTCTTC.